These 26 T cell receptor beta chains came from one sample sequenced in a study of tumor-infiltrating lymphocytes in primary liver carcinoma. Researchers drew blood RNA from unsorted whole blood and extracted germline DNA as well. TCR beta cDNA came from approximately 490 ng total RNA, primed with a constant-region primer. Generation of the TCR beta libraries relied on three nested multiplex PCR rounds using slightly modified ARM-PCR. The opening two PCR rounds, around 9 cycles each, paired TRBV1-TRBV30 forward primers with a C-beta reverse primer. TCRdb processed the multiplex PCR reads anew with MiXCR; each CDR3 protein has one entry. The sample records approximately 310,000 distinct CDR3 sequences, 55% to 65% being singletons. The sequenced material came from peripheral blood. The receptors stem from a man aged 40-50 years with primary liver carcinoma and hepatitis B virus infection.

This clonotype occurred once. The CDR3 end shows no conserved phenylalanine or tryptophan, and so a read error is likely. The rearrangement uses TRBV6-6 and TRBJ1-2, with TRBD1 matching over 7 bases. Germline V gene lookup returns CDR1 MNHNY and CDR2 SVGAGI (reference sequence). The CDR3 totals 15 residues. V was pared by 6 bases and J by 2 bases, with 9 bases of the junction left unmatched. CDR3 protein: CASSFLGQANYGYTL. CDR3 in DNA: TGTGCCAGCAGCTTTCTTGGACAGGCGAACTATGGCTACACCTTA.

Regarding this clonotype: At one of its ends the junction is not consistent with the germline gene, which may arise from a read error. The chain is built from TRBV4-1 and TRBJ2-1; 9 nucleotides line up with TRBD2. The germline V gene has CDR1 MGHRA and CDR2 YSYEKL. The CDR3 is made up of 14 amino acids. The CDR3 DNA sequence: TGCGCCAGCAGCCAGCGGGAGGGCCCTAGTGTGCAGCTCTTC. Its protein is CASSQREGPSVQLF.

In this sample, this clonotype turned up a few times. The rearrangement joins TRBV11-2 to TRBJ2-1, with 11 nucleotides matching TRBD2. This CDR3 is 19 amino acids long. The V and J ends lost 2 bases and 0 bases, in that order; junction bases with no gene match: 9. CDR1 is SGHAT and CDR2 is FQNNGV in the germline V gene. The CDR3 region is CASSLQGLADYSSYNEQFF. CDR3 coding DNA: TGTGCCAGCAGCTTACAGGGACTAGCGGACTACAGCTCCTACAATGAGCAGTTCTTC.

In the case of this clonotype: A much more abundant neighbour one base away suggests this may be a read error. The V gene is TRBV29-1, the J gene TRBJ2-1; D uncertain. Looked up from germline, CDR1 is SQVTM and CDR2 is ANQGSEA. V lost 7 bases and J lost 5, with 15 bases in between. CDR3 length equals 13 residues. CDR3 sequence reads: CSDDITRHNEQFF. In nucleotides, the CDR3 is TGCAGCGATGATATAACTCGGCACAATGAGCAGTTCTTC.

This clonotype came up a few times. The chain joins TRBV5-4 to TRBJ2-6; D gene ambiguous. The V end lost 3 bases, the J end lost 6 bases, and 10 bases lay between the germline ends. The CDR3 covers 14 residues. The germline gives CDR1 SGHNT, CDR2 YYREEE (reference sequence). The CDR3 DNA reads TGTGCCAGCAGCTCAGTCTCAGAGGCCAACGTCCTGACTTTC. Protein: CASSSVSEANVLTF.

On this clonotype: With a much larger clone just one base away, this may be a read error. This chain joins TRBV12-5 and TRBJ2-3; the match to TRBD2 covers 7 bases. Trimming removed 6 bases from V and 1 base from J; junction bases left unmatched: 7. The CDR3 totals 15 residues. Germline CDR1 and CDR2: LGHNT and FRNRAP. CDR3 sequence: CASGLGLGGTDTQYF. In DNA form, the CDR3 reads TGTGCTAGTGGCCTCGGACTAGGAGGCACAGATACGCAGTATTTT.

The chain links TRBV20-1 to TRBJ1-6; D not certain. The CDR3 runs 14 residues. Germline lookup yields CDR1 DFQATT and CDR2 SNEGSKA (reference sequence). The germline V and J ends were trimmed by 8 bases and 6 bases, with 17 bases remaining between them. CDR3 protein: CSSTAPASNSPLHF. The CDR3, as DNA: TGCAGTAGTACCGCTCCAGCCTCTAATTCACCCCTCCACTTT.

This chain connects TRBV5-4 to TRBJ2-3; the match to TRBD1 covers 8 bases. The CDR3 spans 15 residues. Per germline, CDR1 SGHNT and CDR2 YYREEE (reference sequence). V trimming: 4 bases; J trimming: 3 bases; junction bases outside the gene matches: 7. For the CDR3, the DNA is TGTGCCAGCAGCGTCCCAGGGGGCGTGACAGATACGCAGTATTTT. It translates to CASSVPGGVTDTQYF.

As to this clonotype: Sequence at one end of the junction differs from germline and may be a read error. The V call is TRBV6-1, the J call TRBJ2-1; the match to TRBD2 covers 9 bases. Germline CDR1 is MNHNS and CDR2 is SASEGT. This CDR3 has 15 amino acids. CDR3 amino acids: CGSSEEAGGYNEQFF. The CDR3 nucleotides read TGTGGCAGCAGTGAGGAAGCGGGAGGATACAATGAGCAGTTCTTC.

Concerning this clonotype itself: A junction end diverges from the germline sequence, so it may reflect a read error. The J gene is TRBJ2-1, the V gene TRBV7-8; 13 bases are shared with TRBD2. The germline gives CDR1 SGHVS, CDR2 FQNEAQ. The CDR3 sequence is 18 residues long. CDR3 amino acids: CASSLRTSGRVSYDEQFF. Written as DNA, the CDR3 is TGTGCCAGCAGCTTAAGGACTAGCGGGAGAGTATCCTACGATGAGCAGTTCTTC. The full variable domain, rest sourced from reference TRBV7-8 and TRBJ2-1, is GAGVSQSPRYKVAKRGQDVALRCDPISGHVSLFWYQQALGQGPEFLTYFQNEAQLDKSGLPSDRFFAERPEGSVSTLKIQRTQQEDSAVYLCASSLRTSGRVSYDEQFFGPGTRLTVL.

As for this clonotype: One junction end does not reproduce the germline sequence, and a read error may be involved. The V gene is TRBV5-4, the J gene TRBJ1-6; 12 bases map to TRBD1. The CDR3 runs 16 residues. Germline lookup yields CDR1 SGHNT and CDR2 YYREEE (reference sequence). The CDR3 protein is CASSLGTGGGTSPLHF. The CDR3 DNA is TGTGCCAGCAGTTTGGGGACAGGGGGCGGTACTTCACCCCTCCACTTT.

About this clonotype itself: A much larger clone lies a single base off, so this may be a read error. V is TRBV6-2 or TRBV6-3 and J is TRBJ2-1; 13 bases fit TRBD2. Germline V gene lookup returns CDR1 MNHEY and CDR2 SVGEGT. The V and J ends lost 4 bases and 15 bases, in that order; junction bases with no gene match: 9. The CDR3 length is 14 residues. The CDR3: CASSSGLAGEWRFF. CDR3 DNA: TGTGCCAGCAGTTCTGGACTAGCGGGAGAATGGCGGTTCTTC.

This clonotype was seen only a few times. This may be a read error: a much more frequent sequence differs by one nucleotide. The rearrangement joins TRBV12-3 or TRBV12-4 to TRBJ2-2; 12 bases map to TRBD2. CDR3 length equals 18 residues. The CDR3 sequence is CAIRASGRAGSDTGELVF. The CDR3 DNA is TGTGCCATCCGAGCTAGCGGGAGGGCCGGTTCGGACACCGGGGAGCTGGTTTTT.

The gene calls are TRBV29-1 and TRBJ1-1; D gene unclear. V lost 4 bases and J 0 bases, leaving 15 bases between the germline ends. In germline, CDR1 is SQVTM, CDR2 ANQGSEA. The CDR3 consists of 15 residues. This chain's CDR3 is CSVAGCWAMNTEAFF. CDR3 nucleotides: TGCAGCGTTGCCGGGTGCTGGGCCATGAACACTGAAGCTTTCTTT.

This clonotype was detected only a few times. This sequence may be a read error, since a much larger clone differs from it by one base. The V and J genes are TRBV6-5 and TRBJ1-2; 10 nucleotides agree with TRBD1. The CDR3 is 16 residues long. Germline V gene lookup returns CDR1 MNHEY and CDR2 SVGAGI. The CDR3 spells CTSSYSPGQGIYGYTF. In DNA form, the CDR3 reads TGTACCAGCAGTTACTCTCCGGGACAGGGGATCTATGGCTACACCTTC.

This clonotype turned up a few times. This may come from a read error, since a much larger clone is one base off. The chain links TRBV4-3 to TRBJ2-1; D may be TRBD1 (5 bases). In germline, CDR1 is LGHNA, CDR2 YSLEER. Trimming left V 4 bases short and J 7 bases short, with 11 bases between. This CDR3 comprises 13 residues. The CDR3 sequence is CASSLVDRNEQFF. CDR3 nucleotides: TGCGCCAGCAGCCTAGTTGACAGAAATGAGCAGTTCTTC.

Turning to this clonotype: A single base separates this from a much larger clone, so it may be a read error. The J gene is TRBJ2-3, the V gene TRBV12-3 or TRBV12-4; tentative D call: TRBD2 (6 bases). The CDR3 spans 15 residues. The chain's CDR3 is CASILAASSTDTQYF. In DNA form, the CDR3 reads TGTGCCAGCATTTTAGCGGCCTCTAGCACAGATACGCAGTATTTT.

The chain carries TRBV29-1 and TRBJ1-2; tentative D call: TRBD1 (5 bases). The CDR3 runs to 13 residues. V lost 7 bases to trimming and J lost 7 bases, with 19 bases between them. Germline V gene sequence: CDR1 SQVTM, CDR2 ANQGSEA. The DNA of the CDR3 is TGCAGCGCTGATTCTTTGAGGGGCGGTGGCTACACCTTC. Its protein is CSADSLRGGGYTF.

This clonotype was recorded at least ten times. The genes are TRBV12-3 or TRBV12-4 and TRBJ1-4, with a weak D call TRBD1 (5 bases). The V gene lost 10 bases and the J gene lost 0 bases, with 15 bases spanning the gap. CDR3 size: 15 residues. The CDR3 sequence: CATSGGSATNEKLFF. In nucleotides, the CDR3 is TGTGCCACCTCGGGGGGGAGTGCAACTAATGAAAAACTGTTTTTT.

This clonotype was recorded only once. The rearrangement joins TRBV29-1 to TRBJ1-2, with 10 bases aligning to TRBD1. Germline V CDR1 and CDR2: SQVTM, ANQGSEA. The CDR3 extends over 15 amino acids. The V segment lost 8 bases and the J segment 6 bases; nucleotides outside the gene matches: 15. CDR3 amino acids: CSISGQGSYGHGYTF. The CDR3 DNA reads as TGCAGCATCTCGGGACAGGGGTCTTACGGCCATGGCTACACCTTC.

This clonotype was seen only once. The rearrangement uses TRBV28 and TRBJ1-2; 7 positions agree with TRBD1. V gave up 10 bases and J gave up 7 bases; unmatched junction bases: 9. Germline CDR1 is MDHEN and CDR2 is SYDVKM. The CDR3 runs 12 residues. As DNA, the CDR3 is TGTGCCATTCTGAGACAGGGAGGTGGCTACACCTTC. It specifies CAILRQGGGYTF.

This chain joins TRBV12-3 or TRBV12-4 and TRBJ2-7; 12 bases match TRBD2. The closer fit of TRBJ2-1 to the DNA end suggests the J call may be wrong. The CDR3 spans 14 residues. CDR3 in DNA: TGTGCCAGCAGTGGACTAGCGGGGATCTACGAGCAGTTCTTC. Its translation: CASSGLAGIYEQFF.

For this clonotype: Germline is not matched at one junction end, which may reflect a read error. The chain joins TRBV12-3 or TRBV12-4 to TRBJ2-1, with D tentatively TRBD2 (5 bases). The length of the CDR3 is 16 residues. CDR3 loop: CASSLRGIYAYNERFF. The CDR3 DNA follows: TGTGCCAGCAGTTTACGGGGAATATACGCCTACAATGAGCGGTTCTTC.

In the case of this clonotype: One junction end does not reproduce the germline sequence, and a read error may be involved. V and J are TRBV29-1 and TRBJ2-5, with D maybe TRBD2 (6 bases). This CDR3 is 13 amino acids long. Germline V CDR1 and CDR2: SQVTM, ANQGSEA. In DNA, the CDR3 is TGCAGCTCATCAGTGGAGGGCCAAGAGACCCAGTGCTTC. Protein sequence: CSSSVEGQETQCF. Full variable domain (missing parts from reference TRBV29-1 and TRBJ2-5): SAVISQKPSRDICQRGTSLTIQCQVDSQVTMMFWYRQQPGQSLTLIATANQGSEATYESGFVIDKFPISRPNLTFSTLTVSNMSPEDSSIYLCSSSVEGQETQCFGPGTRLLVL.

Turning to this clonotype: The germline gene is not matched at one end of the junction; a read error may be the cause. The CDR3 sequence: CASSLDGYERYF. CDR3 bases: TGTGCCAGCAGCTTAGATGGCTACGAGCGGTACTTC. The chain combines TRBV7-9 with TRBJ2-7; D is ambiguous. This CDR3 has 12 residues. CDR1 and CDR2 (germline): SEHNR, FQNEAQ (reference sequence). Full variable domain (remainder filled in from reference TRBV7-9 and TRBJ2-7): DTGVSQNPRHKITKRGQNVTFRCDPISEHNRLYWYRQTLGQGPEFLTYFQNEAQLEKSRLLSDRFSAERPKGSFSTLEIQRTEQGDSAMYLCASSLDGYERYFGPGTRLTVT.

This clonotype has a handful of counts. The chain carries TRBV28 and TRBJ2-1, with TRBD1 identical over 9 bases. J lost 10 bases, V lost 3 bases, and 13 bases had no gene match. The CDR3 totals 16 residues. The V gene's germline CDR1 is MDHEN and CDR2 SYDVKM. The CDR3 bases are TGTGCCAGCAGTTTGTCCCCGGGACAGGGAAGATTCGAGCAGTTCTTC. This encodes CASSLSPGQGRFEQFF.